One and the same sample provided the 4 T cell receptor beta chains below, sequenced in a study of T cells after yellow fever vaccination. MiXCR, run by TCRdb on the 5' RACE reads, gives a single entry per CDR3 protein. Of tens of thousands of distinct CDR3 sequences detected, roughly 13% appear once; the ten largest clones hold around 23%. Sequenced here: CD8+ T cells not binding an NS4B(214-222) dextramer, sorted from PBMCs, sampled more than 20 days after the first yellow fever vaccination. The receptors here all came from a man younger than 35 who received the YFV17D yellow fever vaccine.

The rearrangement uses TRBV6-1 and TRBJ2-7; 11 bases map to TRBD2. The CDR3 runs 16 residues. V gave up 6 bases and J gave up 3 bases; unmatched junction bases: 10. The germline V gene has CDR1 MNHNS and CDR2 SASEGT. The CDR3 DNA is TGTGCCAGCAGGCCGGCTAGCGGGGGGCCTAACTACGAGCAGTACGTC. This encodes CASRPASGGPNYEQYV.

A few counts support this clonotype. The chain combines TRBV10-3 with TRBJ1-2, with D tentatively TRBD1 (6 bases). The CDR3 is 12 residues long. V shed 9 bases and J shed 6 bases, with 14 bases lying between them. The germline CDR1 and CDR2 sequences are ENHRY and SYGVKD. The CDR3 bases are TGTGCCATGAAGGGGGTGGAGGATGGCTACACCTTC. Translated, it gives CAMKGVEDGYTF.

As concerns this clonotype: Relative to the germline gene, one junction end is altered; a read error may explain this. This sequence joins TRBV5-1 and TRBJ1-5; 8 positions agree with TRBD1. Looked up from germline, CDR1 is SGHRS and CDR2 is YFSETQ. This CDR3 is built from 14 residues. CDR3 amino acids: CASSLGQGAQLQHF. In DNA, the CDR3 is TGCGCCAGCAGCTTGGGGCAGGGGGCACAGCTCCAGCATTTT.

Ten or more counts support this clonotype. V is TRBV25-1 and J is TRBJ2-5, with 10 bases that match TRBD2. Per germline, CDR1 MGHDK and CDR2 SYGVNS. J was trimmed by 3 bases and V by 3 bases; bases with no gene match: 4. The CDR3 totals 15 residues. CDR3 in DNA: TGTGCCAGCAGTGACTCCAGCGGGGGGGAAGAGACCCAGTACTTC. The encoded protein is CASSDSSGGEETQYF.